The T cell receptor beta chain described here comes from a study of post-analysis software for immune sequencing data. Unique molecular identifiers tagged the TCR beta cDNA libraries. TCRdb used MiXCR to reprocess the PCR reads, holding one entry per CDR3 protein. The sample records roughly 620,000 distinct CDR3 sequences, 40% to 50% being singletons. The receptor comes from a girl aged 10 to 17 with multiple sclerosis. Input material: blood.

CDR3 coding DNA: TGCGCCAGCAGCCGGGTATCGACAGGGAGGGAGACCCAGTACTTC. This translates into CASSRVSTGRETQYF. The chain couples TRBV5-1 to TRBJ2-5, with D tentatively TRBD1 (7 bases). Trimming took off 4 bases at V and 5 bases at J, with 18 bases between the two ends. This CDR3 contains 15 residues. Germline assignment: CDR1 SGHRS and CDR2 YFSETQ.